The 9 T cell receptor beta chains below were found in one sample sequenced in a study of vaccination and CD4 T cells after COVID-19. The Oncomine TCR Beta short-read assay was what sequenced the DNA obtained from cultured CD4+ T cells. One entry per CDR3 protein results from TCRdb running MiXCR on the PCR reads. This table holds about 22,000 distinct CDR3 sequences, 35% found once. Time point here: late sampling 161 to 241 days after vaccination in a few convalescent patients. This sample's treatment: approximately 9-day PBMC culture with coronavirus spike peptide pools or control peptides (ViraFEST assay). Antigens of these TCRs are unknown. The input for sequencing was CD4+ T cells from blood, cultured in vitro, taken about 7 months after SARS-CoV-2 vaccination. The receptors come from a human donor who had recovered from COVID-19.

This chain links TRBV14 with TRBJ2-7; D is perhaps TRBD1 or TRBD2 (5 bases each). Germline V gene data show CDR1 as SGHDN and CDR2 as FVKESK. V dropped 1 base and J dropped 4 bases, with 8 bases sitting between them. This CDR3 is 13 amino acids long. In nucleotides, the CDR3 is TGTGCCAGCAGCCAAGCTGGGGGATACGAGCAGTACTTC. This translates into CASSQAGGYEQYF.

This clonotype was seen a few times. This chain uses TRBV20-1 with TRBJ2-4, with TRBD2 matching 10 bases. V was pared by 4 bases and J by 11 bases, with 14 bases of the junction left unmatched. The CDR3 is 15 residues long. The germline gives CDR1 DFQATT, CDR2 SNEGSKA (reference sequence). CDR3 coding DNA: TGCAGTGCTACGGGGGCCCTAGCGGGAGCGGTCTTTCAGTACTTC. Translating gives CSATGALAGAVFQYF.

This chain links TRBV6-4 with TRBJ2-1; maybe TRBD1 (5 bases). Per germline, CDR1 MRHNA and CDR2 SNTAGT. The CDR3 sequence is 13 residues long. With 0 bases removed from V and 5 bases from J, the gap between germline ends came to 5 bases. For the CDR3, the DNA is TGTGCCAGCAGTGACTCGGACAACAATGAGCAGTTCTTC. Its protein product is CASSDSDNNEQFF.

This clonotype was counted only a few times. This chain uses TRBV28 with TRBJ2-7; D not resolved. The V end lost 6 bases, the J end lost 5 bases, and 14 bases lay between the germline ends. CDR3 length: 13 amino acids. CDR1 is MDHEN, CDR2 SYDVKM, per germline. This CDR3 is CASSPVGFHEQYF. In DNA, the CDR3 is TGTGCCAGCAGCCCCGTAGGGTTCCACGAGCAGTACTTC.

This chain links TRBV7-2 with TRBJ1-2, with D possibly matching TRBD1 (5 bases). CDR3 length: 14 amino acids. The V end lost 7 bases, the J end lost 3 bases, and 15 bases lay between the germline ends. Germline loops: CDR1 SGHTA, CDR2 FQGNSA. The CDR3 coding sequence is TGTGCCAGCAACGAGCCCGGGACCGACTATGGCTACACCTTC. This translates into CASNEPGTDYGYTF. The variable domain in full, with the rest retrieved from reference TRBV7-2 and TRBJ1-2, is GAGVSQSPSNKVTEKGKDVELRCDPISGHTALYWYRQSLGQGLEFLIYFQGNSAPDKSGLPSDRFSAERTGGSVSTLTIQRTQQEDSAVYLCASNEPGTDYGYTFGSGTRLTVV.

The DNA of the CDR3 is TGTGCCAGCAGCCTTCAGAAAAATCAGCCCCAGCATTTT. It codes for CASSLQKNQPQHF. The V gene is TRBV4-2, the J gene TRBJ1-5; unclear D gene. The V end lost 4 bases, the J end lost 4 bases, and 8 bases lay between the germline ends. Germline lookup yields CDR1 LGHNA and CDR2 YNFKEQ. The CDR3 runs to 13 residues.

This clonotype was seen a handful of times. The chain has TRBV7-9 and TRBJ2-7; weak D call: TRBD1 (6 bases). From germline, CDR1 is SEHNR and CDR2 FQNEAQ (reference sequence). V was clipped by 6 bases and J by 3 bases, with 15 bases between them. The CDR3 covers 14 residues. CDR3 sequence: CASRGAGVGYEQYF. CDR3 bases: TGTGCCAGCAGGGGGGCAGGGGTCGGCTACGAGCAGTACTTC.

This clonotype was seen a handful of times. V gene TRBV20-1 combines with J gene TRBJ2-5; D is perhaps TRBD2 (6 bases). The length of the CDR3 is 14 residues. Trimming took 1 base from V and 5 from J, leaving 14 bases between them. Per germline, CDR1 DFQATT and CDR2 SNEGSKA (reference sequence). CDR3 in DNA: TGCAGTGCTAGAGCTCCATTAGCGGCGGAGACCCAGTACTTC. It yields the protein CSARAPLAAETQYF.

This clonotype was seen a few times. The chain joins TRBV20-1 to TRBJ1-2; 11 nucleotides align to TRBD1. The CDR3 sequence is 14 residues long. The germline V gene has CDR1 DFQATT and CDR2 SNEGSKA (reference sequence). Unmatched junction bases numbered 11, after V lost 6 bases and J lost 8 bases. In nucleotides, the CDR3 is TGCAGTGCCCGAGGACAGGGGGCGACTGGAGGCTACACCTTC. Encoded protein: CSARGQGATGGYTF.